These 29 T cell receptor beta chains were all obtained from the same sample, sequenced in a study of T-cell reconstitution after alpha-beta-depleted transplantation in children (TCRdb year 2016). Library construction relied on PCR. Sequenced on an Illumina HiSeq 2500. TCR library preparation used molecular barcoding, with unique molecular identifiers applied to normalize quantification of the TCRbeta repertoire. TCRdb applied fastp at Q25 and MiXCR to the public reads, then kept only in-frame beta chains. Duplicate CDR3 protein sequences are folded into a single record with the most common DNA and genes. The sample table contains just under 250,000 distinct CDR3 sequences; only one count was recorded for about a quarter of them. The top ten constitute about 2.6% of the sample. The treatment or condition label here, explained by the study, means: allogeneic hematopoietic cell transplantation with graft depleted of TCRalphabeta T cells and CD19 B cells.

This specimen consisted of PBMCs, obtained before TCRalphabeta/CD19-depleted stem cell transplant. The origin of the receptors is a girl aged 2-10 years with Fanconi anemia, due to receive a stem cell transplant.

This clonotype has just a few counts. J is TRBJ2-5 and V is TRBV20-1; 7 nucleotides match TRBD2. There are 14 residues in the CDR3. Germline-derived CDR1 and CDR2 are DFQATT and SNEGSKA (reference sequence). V lost 6 bases and J lost 2; bases outside the gene matches: 9. The CDR3 region is CSAPIRGVQETQYF. The CDR3, as DNA: TGCAGTGCCCCCATTCGGGGGGTTCAAGAGACCCAGTACTTC.

This clonotype appeared a few times. The V call is TRBV7-9, the J call TRBJ2-1; D remains unclear. Germline loops: CDR1 SEHNR, CDR2 FQNEAQ (reference sequence). This CDR3 is 15 amino acids long. With 2 bases removed from V and 0 bases from J, the gap between germline ends came to 8 bases. The CDR3 DNA is TGTGCCAGCAGCTTAAGAAGCAACTCCTACAATGAGCAGTTCTTC. Its protein is CASSLRSNSYNEQFF.

This chain joins TRBV9 and TRBJ2-3, with 9 bases aligning to TRBD2. The CDR3 spans 16 residues. Germline CDR1 reads SGDLS; CDR2 reads YYNGEE. The junction had 8 bases not matched to a gene; V was cut back by 3 bases and J by 3 bases. CDR3 sequence (DNA): TGTGCCAGCAGCGCCCCAGCGGGGGGAAGAACAGATACGCAGTATTTT. Amino acids: CASSAPAGGRTDTQYF.

The sample holds many counts of this clonotype. The rearrangement uses TRBV9 and TRBJ2-2, with 9 nucleotides matching TRBD1. Germline trimming cut 3 bases from V and 0 bases from J; bases unmatched to any gene: 3. The CDR3 sequence is 16 residues long. CDR1 and CDR2 (germline): SGDLS, YYNGEE. CDR3 region: CASSGHRGPNTGELFF. In nucleotides, the CDR3 is TGTGCCAGCAGCGGTCACAGGGGGCCGAACACCGGGGAGCTGTTTTTT.

V and J are TRBV20-1 and TRBJ1-6, with no clear D. This CDR3 contains 14 residues. V lost 1 base and J 2 bases, leaving 6 bases between the germline ends. Looked up from germline, CDR1 is DFQATT and CDR2 is SNEGSKA (reference sequence). The CDR3 loop reads CSARVPTYNSPLHF. DNA of the CDR3: TGCAGTGCTAGAGTTCCCACCTATAATTCACCCCTCCACTTT.

This clonotype has at least ten counts. The chain employs TRBV5-6 and TRBJ2-7; D gene ambiguous. The germline V gene encodes CDR1 SGHDT and CDR2 YYEEEE. CDR3 length: 15 residues. The germline V and J ends were trimmed by 0 bases and 0 bases, with 10 bases remaining between them. CDR3 DNA sequence: TGTGCCAGCAGCTTGGGTACAGATAGCTCCTACGAGCAGTACTTC. Protein: CASSLGTDSSYEQYF.

V usage is TRBV20-1 and J usage is TRBJ2-7, with D hard to call. This CDR3 comprises 13 residues. Trimming stripped 3 bases from V and 7 bases from J, with 16 bases between. Germline V gene data show CDR1 as DFQATT and CDR2 as SNEGSKA (reference sequence). CDR3 region: CSASVLGLEEQYF. The CDR3 DNA reads TGCAGTGCTAGTGTACTCGGGCTGGAAGAGCAGTACTTC.

This chain joins TRBV20-1 and TRBJ2-5, with TRBD2 matching 9 bases. CDR1 DFQATT and CDR2 SNEGSKA come from the germline V gene (reference sequence). CDR3 length: 17 amino acids. Unmatched junction bases numbered 13, after V lost 0 bases and J lost 5 bases. The DNA for the CDR3 is TGCAGTGCTAGAGATTCGGGGGGTAGCGGGGGAGGGGAGACCCAGTACTTC. Its protein product is CSARDSGGSGGGETQYF.

The chain couples TRBV12-3 or TRBV12-4 to TRBJ1-5; D remains ambiguous. This CDR3 comprises 14 residues. Trimming left V 0 bases short and J 3 bases short, with 6 bases between. The chain's CDR3 is CASSLAGHNQPQHF. The CDR3 coding sequence is TGTGCCAGCAGTTTAGCGGGTCACAATCAGCCCCAGCATTTT.

The chain couples TRBV7-3 to TRBJ2-1, with D perhaps TRBD1 or TRBD2 (6 bases each). This CDR3 has 15 residues. The V and J ends lost 5 bases and 8 bases respectively, with 19 bases between them. Germline V gene data show CDR1 as SGHTA and CDR2 as FQGTGA. The chain's CDR3 is CASSKGLAGGHEQFF. CDR3 coding DNA: TGTGCCAGCAGCAAGGGACTCGCCGGGGGCCATGAGCAGTTCTTC.

This clonotype was counted at least ten times. The rearrangement links TRBV7-3 to TRBJ2-1; perhaps TRBD2 as D (5 bases). Trimming took 3 bases from V and 4 from J, leaving 10 bases between them. The CDR3 sequence is 14 residues long. The germline CDR1 and CDR2 sequences are SGHTA and FQGTGA. The CDR3 DNA sequence: TGTGCCAGCAGCTTGTTAGGGAGTTACAATGAGCAGTTCTTC. It specifies CASSLLGSYNEQFF.

This clonotype was seen only a few times. This chain connects TRBV28 to TRBJ2-1; 12 bases fit TRBD1. Germline CDR1 MDHEN, CDR2 SYDVKM. The CDR3 consists of 16 residues. The trim removed 7 bases at V and 4 bases at J, leaving 8 bases unmatched. This CDR3 is CASTWDRGRIYNEQFF. The CDR3 DNA follows: TGTGCCAGCACCTGGGACAGGGGGCGTATTTACAATGAGCAGTTCTTC.

This clonotype was detected many times. The chain has TRBV24-1 and TRBJ2-1, with 14 bases lining up with TRBD2. V dropped 3 bases and J dropped 4; count of bases not matched to a gene: 7. Germline values: CDR1 KGHDR, CDR2 SFDVKD. The CDR3 sequence is 18 residues long. CDR3 DNA: TGTGCCACCAGTGATGAGACTAGCGGGAGGGCCGAGTACAATGAGCAGTTCTTC. Translation gives CATSDETSGRAEYNEQFF.

This clonotype was seen many times. The V call is TRBV7-2, the J call TRBJ2-1, with TRBD2 matching 10 bases. The V gene end was trimmed by 5 bases and the J gene end by 3 bases; junction bases not matched to a gene: 10. The CDR3 loop spans 17 amino acids. Germline V gene lookup returns CDR1 SGHTA and CDR2 FQGNSA. CDR3 DNA: TGTGCCAGCAGCCTTAGCGGGAGGCCATCTAACTACAATGAGCAGTTCTTC. Protein product: CASSLSGRPSNYNEQFF.

Here the CDR3 DNA reads TGCAGTGCCAAACAGGGGCCCCTACCCTACGAGCAGTACTTC. This codes for CSAKQGPLPYEQYF. V is TRBV20-1 and J is TRBJ2-7; 7 nucleotides align to TRBD1. After removal of 6 bases from V and 2 bases from J, the junction contained 10 bases not matched to a gene. There are 14 residues in the CDR3. The germline CDR1 and CDR2 sequences are DFQATT and SNEGSKA (reference sequence).

The V and J genes are TRBV29-1 and TRBJ2-7; no clear D gene. The germline CDR1 and CDR2 sequences are SQVTM and ANQGSEA. The CDR3 is 14 amino acids. Between the trimmed V and J ends, which lost 7 bases and 0 bases, there was a span of 16 bases. Written as DNA, the CDR3 is TGCAGCGGAGCATGGGGTTCCAGCTCCTACGAGCAGTACTTC. Its protein product is CSGAWGSSSYEQYF.

The chain has TRBV28 and TRBJ1-1; D not certain. With 7 bases removed from V and 5 bases from J, the gap between germline ends came to 14 bases. Germline CDR1 and CDR2: MDHEN and SYDVKM. The CDR3 is made up of 13 amino acids. The CDR3 spells CASTPTLGTEAFF. The CDR3 DNA reads as TGTGCCAGCACCCCGACCCTTGGGACTGAAGCTTTCTTT.

CDR3 DNA sequence: TGTGCCAGCAGTCCCAGGACTAGCGGGGTTGAGCAGTACTTC. Its translation: CASSPRTSGVEQYF. The rearrangement links TRBV28 to TRBJ2-7, with TRBD2 identical over 12 bases. The V gene's germline CDR1 is MDHEN and CDR2 SYDVKM. The CDR3 loop spans 14 amino acids. The V gene end was trimmed by 5 bases and the J gene end by 7 bases; junction bases not matched to a gene: 6. Based on the CDR3 plus reference TRBV28 and TRBJ2-7, the full variable domain is DVKVTQSSRYLVKRTGEKVFLECVQDMDHENMFWYRQDPGLGLRLIYFSYDVKMKEKGDIPEGYSVSREKKERFSLILESASTNQTSMYLCASSPRTSGVEQYFGPGTRLTVT.

This clonotype was seen many times. The J gene is TRBJ2-3, the V gene TRBV20-1; 8 nucleotides agree with TRBD2. CDR1 is DFQATT, CDR2 SNEGSKA, per germline (reference sequence). The CDR3 has 15 amino acids. The V and J ends lost 6 bases and 5 bases, in that order; junction bases with no gene match: 13. The CDR3 protein is CSAVRLTSARDTQYF. CDR3 in DNA: TGCAGTGCCGTTCGACTGACTAGCGCTAGAGATACGCAGTATTTT.

This sequence joins TRBV15 and TRBJ2-3, with 8 bases that match TRBD1. J lost 4 bases, V lost 5 bases, and 8 bases had no gene match. Germline V gives CDR1 LNHNV, CDR2 YYDKDF (reference sequence). The CDR3 sequence is 15 residues long. CDR3 protein: CATSGRDRLPDTQYF. CDR3 DNA sequence: TGTGCCACCAGCGGCCGGGACAGGCTACCAGATACGCAGTATTTT.

This clonotype has at least ten counts. The V and J genes are TRBV20-1 and TRBJ2-1; a weak D match, TRBD1 (6 bases). Germline V gene data show CDR1 as DFQATT and CDR2 as SNEGSKA (reference sequence). The ends were cut back, 5 bases at V and 2 bases at J, with 16 bases in the middle. CDR3 size: 15 residues. CDR3 sequence: CSALTGRTAYNEQFF. CDR3 in DNA: TGCAGTGCTCTCACAGGGCGGACGGCCTACAATGAGCAGTTCTTC.

The genes are TRBV5-1 and TRBJ2-7, with 8 nucleotides matching TRBD1. The CDR3 length is 16 residues. With 3 bases clipped from V and 2 bases from J, the junction kept 10 bases outside the gene matches. Germline lookup yields CDR1 SGHRS and CDR2 YFSETQ. The CDR3 DNA follows: TGCGCCAGCAGCTCTCCCATCGGGACAGGACCCTACGAGCAGTACTTC. Translated: CASSSPIGTGPYEQYF.

The V gene is TRBV12-3 or TRBV12-4, the J gene TRBJ2-4; 8 nucleotides agree with TRBD1. The CDR3 runs 15 residues. The V segment lost 6 bases and the J segment 2 bases; nucleotides outside the gene matches: 6. CDR3 sequence (DNA): TGTGCCAGCAGATCTGGACAGGGTTCCAAAAACATTCAGTACTTC. Translated: CASRSGQGSKNIQYF.

This rearrangement joins TRBV28 to TRBJ2-1; 9 nucleotides line up with TRBD1. V lost 10 bases, J lost 3 bases, and 7 bases stayed unmatched. The V gene's germline CDR1 is MDHEN and CDR2 SYDVKM. The CDR3 has 14 residues. CDR3 region: CATRTGVNYNEQFF. In DNA form, the CDR3 reads TGTGCCACTCGGACAGGGGTAAACTACAATGAGCAGTTCTTC.

This chain connects TRBV2 to TRBJ2-3, with no clear D. The germline V gene encodes CDR1 SNHLY and CDR2 FYNNEI. Trimming took 7 bases from V and 0 from J, leaving 11 bases between them. The CDR3 runs to 14 residues. The CDR3 nucleotides are TGTGCCAGCACTCCGTTGACTAGCACAGATACGCAGTATTTT. Protein: CASTPLTSTDTQYF.

Many counts were recorded for this clonotype. This chain uses TRBV29-1 with TRBJ1-5; perhaps TRBD1 as D (6 bases). Germline CDR1 SQVTM, CDR2 ANQGSEA. The length of the CDR3 is 13 residues. The germline V and J ends were trimmed by 3 bases and 7 bases, with 13 bases remaining between them. For the CDR3, the DNA is TGCAGCGTTGAGGGGGGCCGGGGACAGCCCCAGCATTTT. Its protein is CSVEGGRGQPQHF.

The genes are TRBV4-1 and TRBJ2-7; D is unclear. The V gene's germline CDR1 is MGHRA and CDR2 YSYEKL. Deletions cut 0 bases from V and 4 bases from J, with 10 bases between. The CDR3 sequence is 14 residues long. The CDR3 coding sequence is TGCGCCAGCAGCCAAGATCCTCCCTTATACGAGCAGTACTTC. This gives the protein CASSQDPPLYEQYF.

J is TRBJ2-7 and V is TRBV30; possibly TRBD1 or TRBD2 for D (5 bases each). The CDR3 is 13 residues long. Germline lookup yields CDR1 GTSNPN and CDR2 SVGIG (reference sequence). Trimming took off 5 bases at V and 4 bases at J, with 15 bases between the two ends. CDR3 amino acids: CAWLEGMGYEQYF. DNA for the CDR3: TGTGCCTGGCTAGAGGGGATGGGGTACGAGCAGTACTTC.

The gene calls are TRBV7-2 and TRBJ1-2; D not certain. Germline V gene data show CDR1 as SGHTA and CDR2 as FQGNSA. V was shortened by 3 bases and J by 0 bases, with 11 bases between the two germline ends. The CDR3 loop spans 15 amino acids. The CDR3 reads CASSFEREANYGYTF. The CDR3 DNA is TGTGCCAGCAGCTTCGAAAGGGAAGCTAACTATGGCTACACCTTC.